This T cell receptor (beta chain) was sequenced for a study of Tregs in tolerant kidney transplant recipients (dated by TCRdb to the late 2010s). Regarding the study in general: The study used TCRbeta sequencing to identify donor-specific regulatory T cells before combined kidney and bone marrow transplantation, then tracked those cells after transplant. General findings and caveats noted by the study authors: The study was constrained by small patient numbers, and validation of the findings is required in larger populations and under other immunosuppression protocols. Although technical replication error seemed to be minimal, the question of biological reproducibility was not addressed directly. The most biologically relevant and donor-specific TCRbeta repertoire appeared to be identified by expanding Tregs with activated donor B cells. For some patients the PCR primers changed over time, which made it impossible to compare the samples from those patients at the nucleotide level. In tolerant patients, the expansion of donor-specific Tregs was greater than global Treg expansion, suggesting that the expansion was antigen-driven rather than nonspecific.

As for this clone: Which antigen it targets is not known.

Related donors were used in the transplants with nonmyeloablative bone marrow transplantation, and mixed chimerism was transient in the human trials. Unstimulated Tregs (CD4+CD25+CD127-), CD4+ non-Tregs (CD4+CD25-), CD4 and CD8 cells were FACS-sorted from thawed PBMCs. The patients were several recipients of combined kidney and bone marrow transplants from the ITN036ST trial, and samples were available only from these trial subjects. Healthy control blood was processed to PBMCs with a Ficoll density gradient and then cryopreserved, whereas patient PBMCs were collected both before and after transplant. For TCRbeta CDR3 sequencing, genomic DNA was extracted from sorted cells using the QIAGEN DNeasy Blood and Tissue Kit. High-throughput TCRbeta CDR3 sequencing was carried out commercially through immunoSEQ, with PCR amplification with bias correction and internal controls included. The source study handled its data this way. A unique productive TCRbeta sequence was defined by the CDR3 nucleotide sequence when primers matched, and otherwise by the CDR3 amino acid sequence together with the Vbeta and Jbeta genes. Sorting error was corrected by removing sequences shared between sorted populations at a frequency ratio of 2:1 or less, and the remaining shared sequences were assigned to the higher population. A sequence counted as donor-reactive if, in CFSE-low cells, the sequence had a frequency of at least 0.01% and was expanded at least 5-fold compared with unstimulated cells. Repertoire divergence was quantified by Jensen-Shannon divergence calculated from the top 100 TCRbeta sequences ranked by frequency. When a sample had multiple sequencing runs, each run was corrected for sorting error separately and the runs were then pooled. This immuneACCESS table, as held by TCRdb, lists in-frame sequences with V and J called but not all clones. Of the missing ones, under half trace to an unresolved V gene in checked studies; the others have no known cause. The V and J calls and clone size were taken over from that table, and D and trimming were inferred from the DNA. The table for this sample records 9,900 or so clones. The ten top clones hold 20% to 30% of the sample.

The sequencing used CD8+ T cells from blood (PBMCs), collected 24 months after the transplant. This TCR was recovered from a human patient who received a combined kidney and bone marrow transplant. After a transplant, some T cells may have been passed on by the graft donor.

The CDR3 protein: CASSGWTGVNYGYTF. Incomplete CDR3 DNA: TGTGCCAGCAGCGGATGGACAGGAGTCAACTATGGC. The sequence links TRBV5-8 to TRBJ1-2, and 7 junction bases match TRBD1. The CDR3 goes on 3 residues after the read ends, and that part is filled in from the germline J gene. For this chain, trimming is 4 bases at the V end and 2 bases at the J end, and the number of junction bases without a gene match is 8. CDR1 and CDR2, per the germline V gene, are SGHTS and YDEGEE. The CDR3 covers 15 residues, taking in both the cysteine and the phenylalanine. The DNA shown is the part of the CDR3 that was read: 36 bases, in frame from base 1.